A single sample is the source of the 4 T cell receptor beta chains below, sequenced in a study of blood T cells in healthy people across ages. Primed by a sample-barcoded 5' primer and a J-beta primer mix, a second PCR proceeded for about 6 to 11 cycles. From the 5' RACE reads, TCRdb called clonotypes with MiXCR, one entry per CDR3 protein. This sample has some 1.4 million distinct CDR3 sequences, with roughly 40% found just once. The material sequenced was blood. Receptor source: a woman aged 18-29 years in good health.

The chain carries TRBV5-1 and TRBJ2-5; tentatively, D is TRBD1 (6 bases). Germline V gene sequence: CDR1 SGHRS, CDR2 YFSETQ. The CDR3 is made up of 14 amino acids. With 2 bases removed from V and 3 bases from J, the gap between germline ends came to 11 bases. The CDR3: CASSFFAGEETQYF. CDR3 nucleotide sequence: TGCGCCAGCAGCTTTTTTGCAGGGGAAGAGACCCAGTACTTC.

The chain links TRBV9 to TRBJ2-1; TRBD2 agrees at 9 bases. Germline trimming cut 4 bases from V and 7 bases from J; bases unmatched to any gene: 12. From germline, CDR1 is SGDLS and CDR2 YYNGEE. The CDR3 consists of 16 residues. The CDR3 sequence: CASSLGSSGVGNEQFF. The CDR3 nucleotides read TGTGCCAGCAGCCTAGGGTCTAGCGGGGTAGGGAATGAGCAGTTCTTC.

V gene TRBV5-4 combines with J gene TRBJ2-7, with a possible D match to TRBD2 (6 bases). Germline-derived CDR1 and CDR2 are SGHNT and YYREEE (reference sequence). The CDR3 contains 15 residues. V gave up 3 bases and J gave up 0 bases, with 13 bases separating them. CDR3 sequence reads: CASSWDLATSYEQYF. The CDR3 nucleotides are TGTGCCAGCAGCTGGGACTTGGCGACCTCCTACGAGCAGTACTTC. Complete variable domain (other parts from reference TRBV5-4 and TRBJ2-7): ETGVTQSPTHLIKTRGQQVTLRCSSQSGHNTVSWYQQALGQGPQFIFQYYREEENGRGNFPPRFSGLQFPNYSSELNVNALELDDSALYLCASSWDLATSYEQYFGPGTRLTVT.

This clonotype was counted ten times or more. V gene TRBV27 combines with J gene TRBJ2-5, with 8 bases aligning to TRBD1. Germline assignment: CDR1 MNHEY and CDR2 SMNVEV (reference sequence). After removal of 2 bases from V and 0 bases from J, the junction contained 2 bases not matched to a gene. The CDR3 length is 15 residues. CDR3 coding DNA: TGTGCCAGCAGTTTAGCAGGGGGCGACCAAGAGACCCAGTACTTC. Translation: CASSLAGGDQETQYF.